These T cell receptor beta chains were read from a single sample in a study of T-cell reconstitution after alpha-beta-depleted transplantation in children. TCRdb processed the PCR reads anew with MiXCR; each CDR3 protein has one entry. The top ten clones hold over 5% of a sample with around 200,000 distinct CDR3 sequences, roughly a tenth of them seen once. This specimen consisted of PBMCs from the stem cell graft donor, obtained from the stem cell graft. These receptors were collected from a human donor who donated a stem cell graft to a child with acute lymphoblastic leukemia. Both conserved end residues are part of each CDR3. A D gene is named only where the DNA matches it firmly. Clone size appears in some rows only: once, few, many, or a class for an expanded clone.

V gene: TRBV11-2
J gene: TRBJ2-1
clone size: NA
D gene: TRBD1
CDR3 DNA: TGTGCCAGCAGCCGACGGACAGGAGAAAATGAGCAGTTCTTC
CDR3 protein: CASSRRTGENEQFF

V gene: TRBV20-1
J gene: TRBJ1-1
clone size: few
D gene: TRBD1
CDR3 DNA: TGCAGTGCTATCGGGACAGCGAACACTGAAGCTTTCTTT
CDR3 protein: CSAIGTANTEAFF

V gene: TRBV27
J gene: TRBJ2-2
clone size: NA
D gene: NA
CDR3 DNA: TGTGCCAGCAGTGTCTCAGAGTTCGCCGGGGAGCTGTTTTTT
CDR3 protein: CASSVSEFAGELFF

V gene: TRBV20-1
J gene: TRBJ1-5
clone size: few
D gene: NA
CDR3 DNA: TGCAGTGGCTGGGATTCCAATCAGCCCCAGCATTTT
CDR3 protein: CSGWDSNQPQHF

V gene: TRBV2
J gene: TRBJ2-5
clone size: few
D gene: NA
CDR3 DNA: TGTGCCAGCAGCCAAGAGGGGGGCTCGGGGGAGACCCAGTACTTC
CDR3 protein: CASSQEGGSGETQYF

V gene: TRBV11-2
J gene: TRBJ2-1
clone size: NA
D gene: TRBD2
CDR3 DNA: TGTGCCAGCAGCTTAGGGGCGGGGGGGGACAATGAGCAGTTCTTC
CDR3 protein: CASSLGAGGDNEQFF

V gene: TRBV7-6
J gene: TRBJ2-7
clone size: NA
D gene: NA
CDR3 DNA: TGTGCCAGCAGCCCCCGGGACGGGAACTACGAGCAGTACTTC
CDR3 protein: CASSPRDGNYEQYF

V gene: TRBV11-2
J gene: TRBJ2-3
clone size: many
D gene: TRBD2
CDR3 DNA: TGTGCCAGCAGCCTGCGGGGGGGGAGCACAGATACGCAGTATTTT
CDR3 protein: CASSLRGGSTDTQYF

V gene: TRBV2
J gene: TRBJ2-3
clone size: many
D gene: TRBD1
CDR3 DNA: TGTGCCAGCAGTGGGGGACAGGGGGCAGATACGCAGTATTTT
CDR3 protein: CASSGGQGADTQYF

V gene: TRBV6-2/TRBV6-3
J gene: TRBJ2-6
clone size: many
D gene: NA
CDR3 DNA: TGTGCCAGCACCCGGGGGGCCAACGTCCTGACTTTC
CDR3 protein: CASTRGANVLTF

V gene: TRBV27
J gene: TRBJ1-4
clone size: many
D gene: NA
CDR3 DNA: TGTGCCAGCAGTCGCCGGACAGCAACTAATGAAAAACTGTTTTTT
CDR3 protein: CASSRRTATNEKLFF

V gene: TRBV12-3/TRBV12-4
J gene: TRBJ1-4
clone size: few
D gene: TRBD1
CDR3 DNA: TGTGCCAGCAGTTCAGTCTACAGGGGCGGGAGGACTAATGAAAAACTGTTTTTT
CDR3 protein: CASSSVYRGGRTNEKLFF

V gene: TRBV24-1
J gene: TRBJ2-1
clone size: few
D gene: TRBD2
CDR3 DNA: TGTGCCACCAGTGAGGGGACTAGCGGGAAGAATGAGCAGTTCTTC
CDR3 protein: CATSEGTSGKNEQFF

V gene: TRBV4-2
J gene: TRBJ1-3
clone size: NA
D gene: NA
CDR3 DNA: TGTGCCAGCAGCCCCATGGAGGGGCAAACCTCTGGAAACACCATATATTTT
CDR3 protein: CASSPMEGQTSGNTIYF

V gene: TRBV7-8
J gene: TRBJ2-7
clone size: few
D gene: NA
CDR3 DNA: TGTGCCAGCAGCTTAAGTGCGAGCAGGGCGGCTCAAGGATACGAGCAGTACTTC
CDR3 protein: CASSLSASRAAQGYEQYF

V gene: TRBV10-3
J gene: TRBJ2-5
clone size: many
D gene: NA
CDR3 DNA: TGTGCCATCAGTGAACAGGACCTCGGGGAGACCCAGTACTTC
CDR3 protein: CAISEQDLGETQYF

V gene: TRBV4-1
J gene: TRBJ2-7
clone size: NA
D gene: NA
CDR3 DNA: TGCGCCAGCAGCCACCCTGACCGGTACGAGCAGTACTTC
CDR3 protein: CASSHPDRYEQYF

V gene: TRBV7-6
J gene: TRBJ2-3
clone size: NA
D gene: TRBD2
CDR3 DNA: TGTGCCAGCAGCTTAGAACTAGCGCTCACAGATACGCAGTATTTT
CDR3 protein: CASSLELALTDTQYF

V gene: TRBV29-1
J gene: TRBJ2-7
clone size: many
D gene: TRBD1
CDR3 DNA: TGCAGCGTTGAGTTCGGACAGGGCGGGTACGAGCAGTACTTC
CDR3 protein: CSVEFGQGGYEQYF

V gene: TRBV21-1
J gene: TRBJ2-3
clone size: once
D gene: NA
CDR3 DNA: TGTGCCAGCAGCAAAGCGCTTGATCAGGGACCTCACACAGATACGCAGTATTTT
CDR3 protein: CASSKALDQGPHTDTQYF

V gene: TRBV10-3
J gene: TRBJ2-1
clone size: few
D gene: TRBD1
CDR3 DNA: TGTGCCATCAGTCCCGGGACAGTCGACAATGAGCAGTTCTTC
CDR3 protein: CAISPGTVDNEQFF

V gene: TRBV6-1
J gene: TRBJ1-5
clone size: once
D gene: TRBD1
CDR3 DNA: TGTGCCAGCAGCGACGGACAGGGACGATGGCAGCCCCAGCATTTT
CDR3 protein: CASSDGQGRWQPQHF

V gene: TRBV10-3
J gene: TRBJ1-5
clone size: few
D gene: NA
CDR3 DNA: TGTGCCATCAGTGAGTTAGCAGTCGGTAATCAGCCCCAGCATTTT
CDR3 protein: CAISELAVGNQPQHF

V gene: TRBV28
J gene: TRBJ2-3
clone size: many
D gene: NA
CDR3 DNA: TGTGCCAGCAGTCTGCCCGGGGGTGGCACAGATACGCAGTATTTT
CDR3 protein: CASSLPGGGTDTQYF

V gene: TRBV12-3/TRBV12-4
J gene: TRBJ1-5
clone size: few
D gene: TRBD1
CDR3 DNA: TGTGCCAGCAGTTTAAGACAGGGGGCGGAACAGCCCCAGCATTTT
CDR3 protein: CASSLRQGAEQPQHF